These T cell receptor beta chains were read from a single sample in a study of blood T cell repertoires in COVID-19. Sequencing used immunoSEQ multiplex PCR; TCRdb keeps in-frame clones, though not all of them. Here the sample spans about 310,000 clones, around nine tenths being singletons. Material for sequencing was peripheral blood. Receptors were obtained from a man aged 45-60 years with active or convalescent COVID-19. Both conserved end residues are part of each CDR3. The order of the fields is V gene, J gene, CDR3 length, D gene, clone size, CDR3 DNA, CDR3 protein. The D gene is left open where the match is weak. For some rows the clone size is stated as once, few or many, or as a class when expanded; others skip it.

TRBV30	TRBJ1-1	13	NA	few	TGTGCCTGGAGTGAACAGCCGAACACTGAAGCTTTCTTT	CAWSEQPNTEAFF
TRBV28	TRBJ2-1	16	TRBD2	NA	TGTGCCAGCTTGAGCGGGGGGGCGACCGCTTACAATGAGCAGTTCTTC	CASLSGGATAYNEQFF
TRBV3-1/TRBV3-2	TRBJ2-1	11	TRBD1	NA	TGTGCCAGCAGCTTCAGGGGGAAGCAGTTCTTC	CASSFRGKQFF
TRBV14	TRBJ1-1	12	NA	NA	TGTGCCAGCAGCCTTCTGGACAGCAGGGCTTTCTTT	CASSLLDSRAFF
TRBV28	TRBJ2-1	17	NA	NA	TGTGCCAGCAGTACCATTAAAGGGGCCTCTTCCTACAATGAGCAGTTCTTC	CASSTIKGASSYNEQFF
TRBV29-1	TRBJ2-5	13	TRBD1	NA	TGCAGCGCTGCGGACAGGGACTTAGAGACCCAGTACTTC	CSAADRDLETQYF
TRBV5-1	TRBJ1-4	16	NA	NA	TGCGCCAGCAGCGTCGTCGGGTCCGTGAATAATGAAAAACTGTTTTTT	CASSVVGSVNNEKLFF
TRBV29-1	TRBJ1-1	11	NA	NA	TGCAGCGGATCAACAGGGACTGAAGCTTTCTTT	CSGSTGTEAFF
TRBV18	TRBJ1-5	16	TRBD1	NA	TGTGCCAGCTCACCAGTGGAACAGGGGGCAGGTCAGCCCCAGCATTTT	CASSPVEQGAGQPQHF
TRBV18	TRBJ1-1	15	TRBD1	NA	TGTGCCAGCTCACCGCAAACAGGGGCCAACGCTGAAGCTTTCTTT	CASSPQTGANAEAFF
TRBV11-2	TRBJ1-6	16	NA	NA	TGTGCCAGCAGCGCGGGGGGGGTGAGCTATAATTCACCCCTCCACTTT	CASSAGGVSYNSPLHF
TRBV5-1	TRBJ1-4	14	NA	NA	TGCGCCAGCAGCACGGACAGACCAAATGAAAAACTGTTTTTT	CASSTDRPNEKLFF
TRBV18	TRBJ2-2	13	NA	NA	TGTGCCAGTTCAGGTGGCAACACCGGGGAGCTGTTTTTT	CASSGGNTGELFF
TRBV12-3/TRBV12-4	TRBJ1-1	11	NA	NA	TGTGCCAGCGGAGGGACGCATGAAGCTTTCTTT	CASGGTHEAFF
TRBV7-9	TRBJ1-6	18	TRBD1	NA	TGTGCCAGCAGCTCCCTGGGACAGCCAAGCTCCTATAATTCACCCCTCCACTTT	CASSSLGQPSSYNSPLHF
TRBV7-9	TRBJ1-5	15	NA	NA	TGTGCCAGCAGCTTAATAGGGGAACCCTTTGGGCCCCAGCATTTT	CASSLIGEPFGPQHF
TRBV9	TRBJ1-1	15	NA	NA	TGTGCCAGCAGCCCCAGCGGGATCTTTAACACTGAAGCTTTCTTT	CASSPSGIFNTEAFF
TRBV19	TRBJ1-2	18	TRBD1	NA	TGTGCCAGTAGTATTCTCGGGACAGGGGTTAAAGAAGGCTATGGCTACACCTTC	CASSILGTGVKEGYGYTF
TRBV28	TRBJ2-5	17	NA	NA	TGTGCCAGCAGCCAAAAGCTAGGCGAGGAGAACCAAGAGACCCAGTACTTC	CASSQKLGEENQETQYF
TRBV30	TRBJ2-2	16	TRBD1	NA	TGTGCCTGGAGTGATGACGGGACAGGGAACACCGGGGAGCTGTTTTTT	CAWSDDGTGNTGELFF
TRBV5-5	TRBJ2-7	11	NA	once	TGTGCCAGCAGCCCCCGCTACGAGCAGTACTTC	CASSPRYEQYF
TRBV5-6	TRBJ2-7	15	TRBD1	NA	TGTGCCAGCAGCTCCCTGGACAGGTTCTCCTACGAGCAGTACTTC	CASSSLDRFSYEQYF
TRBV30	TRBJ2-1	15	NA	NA	TGTGCCTGGAGTGTTGGGACATTAGTCTACAATGAGCAGTTCTTC	CAWSVGTLVYNEQFF
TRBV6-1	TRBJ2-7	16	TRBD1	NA	TGTGCCAGCAGTGAGGGAGGGACAGGGGGTTTCCGCGAGCAGTACTTC	CASSEGGTGGFREQYF
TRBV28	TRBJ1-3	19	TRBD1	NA	TGTGCCAGCAGTTTCCCGCATTTGGGGCGGGACAGCTCTGGAAACACCATATATTTT	CASSFPHLGRDSSGNTIYF
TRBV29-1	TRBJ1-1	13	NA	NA	TGCAGCGTAGCATCACAGGTGAACACTGAAGCTTTCTTT	CSVASQVNTEAFF
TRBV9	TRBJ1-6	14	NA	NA	TGTGCCAGCAGCGTAGGTAGCCCATCTTCACCCCTCCACTTT	CASSVGSPSSPLHF
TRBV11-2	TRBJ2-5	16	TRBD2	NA	TGTGCCAGCAGCTTAGGGGTAGCGGGGAACCAAGAGACCCAGTACTTC	CASSLGVAGNQETQYF
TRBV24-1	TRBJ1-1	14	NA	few	TGTGCCACCAGTGACAACAGGGAGATGGGGGCGGCTTTCTTT	CATSDNREMGAAFF
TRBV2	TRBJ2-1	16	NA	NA	TGTGCCAGCAGTGAGGAGGGGGCTTCTAATTACAATGAGCAGTTCTTC	CASSEEGASNYNEQFF
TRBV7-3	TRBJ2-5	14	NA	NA	TGTGCCAGCAGCTTGAGGGCCAGCCAAGAGACCCAGTACTTC	CASSLRASQETQYF
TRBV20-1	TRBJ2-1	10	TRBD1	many	TGCAGTGCGGACCGACAGGGGCAGTTCTTC	CSADRQGQFF
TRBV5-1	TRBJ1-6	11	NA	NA	TGCGCCAGCAGCTTGGGAGCGGCCCTCCACTTT	CASSLGAALHF
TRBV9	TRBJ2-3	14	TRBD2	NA	TGTGCCAGCAGCGTACGAAGGCGGGAGGATACGCAGTATTTT	CASSVRRREDTQYF
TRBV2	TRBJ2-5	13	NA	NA	TGTGCCAGCATGCGACAGTCTATAGAGACCCAGTACTTC	CASMRQSIETQYF
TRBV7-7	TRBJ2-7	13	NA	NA	TGTGCTAGCAGCTTAGATATTCGGTCCGAGCAGTACTTC	CASSLDIRSEQYF
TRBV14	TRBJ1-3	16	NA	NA	TGTGCCAGCAGCCAAGATCTCGGCCGGGTTGGAAACACCATATATTTT	CASSQDLGRVGNTIYF
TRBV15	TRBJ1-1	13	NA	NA	TGTGCCACCAGCAGAGACCTATCGGGTGAAGCTTTCTTT	CATSRDLSGEAFF
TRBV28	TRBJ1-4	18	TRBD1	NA	TGTGCCAGCAGTTTATGGCTGGACAGGCGCCCAACTAATGAAAAACTGTTTTTT	CASSLWLDRRPTNEKLFF
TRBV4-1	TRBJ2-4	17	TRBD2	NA	TGCGCCAGCAGCCGGGGAAGCGGGAGTAAGGGCAAAAACATTCAGTACTTC	CASSRGSGSKGKNIQYF
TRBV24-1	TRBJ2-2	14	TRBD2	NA	TGTGCCACCAGTGAAGCGGGGGTTTTCGGGGAGCTGTTTTTT	CATSEAGVFGELFF
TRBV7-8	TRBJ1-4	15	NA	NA	TGTGCCAGCAGCTTAGGGGCCAGTCAAAATGAAAAACTGTTTTTT	CASSLGASQNEKLFF
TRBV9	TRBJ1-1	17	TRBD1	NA	TGTGCCAGCAGCGTAGGCCCCATCCGACAGGGTTCGGGGGAAGCTTTCTTT	CASSVGPIRQGSGEAFF
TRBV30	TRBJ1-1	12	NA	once	TGTGCCTGGAGTGTCGTAGGGGAAGAGGCTTTCTTT	CAWSVVGEEAFF
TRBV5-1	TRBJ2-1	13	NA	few	TGCGCCAGCAGCTTTAGTGTAGAGAATGAGCAGTTCTTC	CASSFSVENEQFF
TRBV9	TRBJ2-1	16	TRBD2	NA	TGTGCCAGCAGCGCACAACTAGCGGGAGTATACAATGAGCAGTTCTTC	CASSAQLAGVYNEQFF
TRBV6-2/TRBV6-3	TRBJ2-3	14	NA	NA	TGTGCCAGCAGCCTGGACAGAAGCACAGATACGCAGTATTTT	CASSLDRSTDTQYF
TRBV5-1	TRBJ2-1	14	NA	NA	TGCGCCAGCAGGCTAGCGAACTCCTACAATGAGCAGTTCTTC	CASRLANSYNEQFF
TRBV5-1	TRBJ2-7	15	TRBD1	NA	TGCGCCAGCAGCTTGGAAACAGGGGGTAATAAGAGGCAGAGCTTC	CASSLETGGNKRQSF
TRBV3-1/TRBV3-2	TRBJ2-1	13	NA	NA	TGTGCCAGCAGCGCCTCCCGGGAAGGGGAGCAGTTCTTC	CASSASREGEQFF